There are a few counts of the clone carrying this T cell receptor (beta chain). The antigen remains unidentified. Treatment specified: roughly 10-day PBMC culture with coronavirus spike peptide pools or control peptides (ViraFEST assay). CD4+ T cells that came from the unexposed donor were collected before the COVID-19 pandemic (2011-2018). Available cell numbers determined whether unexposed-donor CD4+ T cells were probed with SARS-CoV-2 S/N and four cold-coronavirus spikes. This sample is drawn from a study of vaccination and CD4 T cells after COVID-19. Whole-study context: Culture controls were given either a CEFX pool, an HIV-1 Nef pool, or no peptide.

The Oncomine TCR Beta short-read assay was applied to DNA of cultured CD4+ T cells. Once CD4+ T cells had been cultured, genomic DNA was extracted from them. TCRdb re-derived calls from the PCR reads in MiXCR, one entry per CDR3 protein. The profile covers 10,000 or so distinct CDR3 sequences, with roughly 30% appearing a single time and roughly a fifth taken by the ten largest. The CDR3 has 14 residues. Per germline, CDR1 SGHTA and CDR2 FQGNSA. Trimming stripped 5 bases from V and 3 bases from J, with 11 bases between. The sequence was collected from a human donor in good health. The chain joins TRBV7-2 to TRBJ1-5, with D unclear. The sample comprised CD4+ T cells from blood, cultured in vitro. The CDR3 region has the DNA TGTGCCAGCAGCCTCGGCGGGATCAATCAGCCCCAGCATTTT. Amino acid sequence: CASSLGGINQPQHF.